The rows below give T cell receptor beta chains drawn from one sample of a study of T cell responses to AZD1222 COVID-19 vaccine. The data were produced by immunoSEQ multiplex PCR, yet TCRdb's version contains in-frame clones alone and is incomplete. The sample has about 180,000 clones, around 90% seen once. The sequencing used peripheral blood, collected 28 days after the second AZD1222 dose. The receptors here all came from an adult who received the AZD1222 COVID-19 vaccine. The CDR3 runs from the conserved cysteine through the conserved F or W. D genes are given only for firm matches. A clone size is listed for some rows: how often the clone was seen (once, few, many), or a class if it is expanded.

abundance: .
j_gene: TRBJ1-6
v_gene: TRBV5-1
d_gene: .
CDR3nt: TGCGCCAGCAGCTTGTCGTCAATGGGGGCCCGTGGTGGTTATTCACCCCTCCACTTT
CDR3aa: CASSLSSMGARGGYSPLHF

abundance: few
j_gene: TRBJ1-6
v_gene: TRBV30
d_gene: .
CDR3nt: TGTGCCGAGGGGGGCTATAATTCACCCCTCCACTTT
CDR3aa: CAEGGYNSPLHF

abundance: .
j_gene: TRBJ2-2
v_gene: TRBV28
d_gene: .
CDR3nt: TGTGCCAGCAGGGAGGGTCCCGGGGAGCTGTTTTTT
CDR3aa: CASREGPGELFF

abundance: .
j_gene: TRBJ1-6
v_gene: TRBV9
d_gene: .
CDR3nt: TGTGCCAGCAGCACCGGGACTTCTAATTCACCCCTCCACTTT
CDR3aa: CASSTGTSNSPLHF

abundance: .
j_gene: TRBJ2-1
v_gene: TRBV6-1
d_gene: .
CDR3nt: TGTGCCAGCAGTGATAGGGGCAGGGGACGGGGCAATGAGCAGTTCTTC
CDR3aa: CASSDRGRGRGNEQFF

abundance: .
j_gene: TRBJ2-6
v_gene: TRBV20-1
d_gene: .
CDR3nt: TGCAGTGCTAGTAGGGGGAATGACCCTGGGGCCAACGTCCTGACTTTC
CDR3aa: CSASRGNDPGANVLTF

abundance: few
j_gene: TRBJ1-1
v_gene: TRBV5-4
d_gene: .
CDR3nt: TGTGCCAGCAGCAATTTGGACAGGAACACTGAAGCTTTCTTT
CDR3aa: CASSNLDRNTEAFF

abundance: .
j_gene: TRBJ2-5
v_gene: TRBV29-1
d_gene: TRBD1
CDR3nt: TGCAGCGCAGGGGGCGCGGAGTTTTGGGAGACCCAGTACTTC
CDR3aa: CSAGGAEFWETQYF

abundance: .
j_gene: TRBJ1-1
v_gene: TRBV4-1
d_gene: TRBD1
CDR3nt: TGCGCCAGCAGCCAACGACAGGGGATCGCTGAAGCTTTCTTT
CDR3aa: CASSQRQGIAEAFF

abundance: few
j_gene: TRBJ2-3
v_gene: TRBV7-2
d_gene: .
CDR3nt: TGTGCCAGCAGCTTACCTGGGACAAACATCCCAGATACGCAGTATTTT
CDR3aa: CASSLPGTNIPDTQYF

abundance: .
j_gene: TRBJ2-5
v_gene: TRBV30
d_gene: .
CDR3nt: TGTGCCTGGAGTTTGGGGATCCAAGAGACCCAGTACTTC
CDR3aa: CAWSLGIQETQYF

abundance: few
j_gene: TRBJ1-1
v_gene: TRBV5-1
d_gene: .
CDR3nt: TGCGCCAGCAGCCCGGACACCCTGAACACTGAAGCTTTCTTT
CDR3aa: CASSPDTLNTEAFF

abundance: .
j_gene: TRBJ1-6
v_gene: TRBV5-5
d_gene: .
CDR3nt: TGTGCCAGCAGCTTGGGGACCTCACCCCTCCACTTT
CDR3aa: CASSLGTSPLHF

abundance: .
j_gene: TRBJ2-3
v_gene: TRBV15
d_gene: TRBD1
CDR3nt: TGTGCCACCAGCAGAGATCTGCGACAGGGAAACACAGATACGCAGTATTTT
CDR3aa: CATSRDLRQGNTDTQYF

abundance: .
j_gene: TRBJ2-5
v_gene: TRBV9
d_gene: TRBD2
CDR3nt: TGTGCCAGCAGCGCGGGACTAGCGGGGGCGTACCGGGAGACCCAGTACTTC
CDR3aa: CASSAGLAGAYRETQYF

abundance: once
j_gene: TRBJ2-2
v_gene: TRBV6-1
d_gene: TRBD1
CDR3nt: TGTGCCAGCAGTGAAGTTGTGTCAGGACAGGGCGACACCGGGGAGCTGTTTTTT
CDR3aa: CASSEVVSGQGDTGELFF

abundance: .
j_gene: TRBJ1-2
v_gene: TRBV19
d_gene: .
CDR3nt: TGTGCCACCTCGGGGTCCTATGGCTACACCTTC
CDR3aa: CATSGSYGYTF

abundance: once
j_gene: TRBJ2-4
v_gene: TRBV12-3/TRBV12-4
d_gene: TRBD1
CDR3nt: TGTGCCAGCAGTTCTTCCGGGACAGGGCAGTACTTC
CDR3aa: CASSSSGTGQYF

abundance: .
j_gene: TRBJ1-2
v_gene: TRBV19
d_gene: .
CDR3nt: TGTGCCAGTACTCAGGGTGGATATGGCTACACCTTC
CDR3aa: CASTQGGYGYTF

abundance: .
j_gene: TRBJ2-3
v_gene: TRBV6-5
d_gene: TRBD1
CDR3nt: TGTGCCAGCACTGCCGGACAGGGGAACACAGATACGCAGTATTTT
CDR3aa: CASTAGQGNTDTQYF

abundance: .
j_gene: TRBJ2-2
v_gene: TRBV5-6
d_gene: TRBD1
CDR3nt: TGTGCCAGCAGCCCGGGGACAGGGAACGGGGAGCTGTTTTTT
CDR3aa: CASSPGTGNGELFF

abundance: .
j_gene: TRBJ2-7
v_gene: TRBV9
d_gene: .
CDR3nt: TGTGCCAGCAGCCCCCCGGCTGGGGGCGACCGCTCCCTCGAGCAGTACTTC
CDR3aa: CASSPPAGGDRSLEQYF